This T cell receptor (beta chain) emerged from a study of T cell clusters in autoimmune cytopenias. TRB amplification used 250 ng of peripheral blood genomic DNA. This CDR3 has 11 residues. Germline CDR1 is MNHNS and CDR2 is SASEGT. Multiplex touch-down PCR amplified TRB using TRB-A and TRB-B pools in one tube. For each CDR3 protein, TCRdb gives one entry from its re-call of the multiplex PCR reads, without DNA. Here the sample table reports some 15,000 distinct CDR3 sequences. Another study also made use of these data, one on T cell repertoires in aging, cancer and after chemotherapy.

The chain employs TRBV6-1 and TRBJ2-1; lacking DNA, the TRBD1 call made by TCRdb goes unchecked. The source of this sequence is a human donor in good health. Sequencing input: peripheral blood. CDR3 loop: CASTSGHEQFF.